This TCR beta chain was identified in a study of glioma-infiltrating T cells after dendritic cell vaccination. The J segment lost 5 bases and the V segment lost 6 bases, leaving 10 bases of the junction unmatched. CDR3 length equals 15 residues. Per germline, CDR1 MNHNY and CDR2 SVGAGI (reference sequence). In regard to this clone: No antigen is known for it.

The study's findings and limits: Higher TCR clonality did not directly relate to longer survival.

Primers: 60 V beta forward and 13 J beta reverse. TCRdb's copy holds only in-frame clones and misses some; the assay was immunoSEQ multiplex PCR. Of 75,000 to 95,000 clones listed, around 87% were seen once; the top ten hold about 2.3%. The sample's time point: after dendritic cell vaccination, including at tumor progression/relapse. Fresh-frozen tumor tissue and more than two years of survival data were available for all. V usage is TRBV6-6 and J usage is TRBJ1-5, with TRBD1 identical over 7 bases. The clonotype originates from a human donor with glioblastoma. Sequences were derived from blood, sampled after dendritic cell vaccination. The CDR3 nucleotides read TGTGCCAGCAGCAATCCCGACAGGGTTGATCAGCCCCAGCATTTT. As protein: CASSNPDRVDQPQHF.